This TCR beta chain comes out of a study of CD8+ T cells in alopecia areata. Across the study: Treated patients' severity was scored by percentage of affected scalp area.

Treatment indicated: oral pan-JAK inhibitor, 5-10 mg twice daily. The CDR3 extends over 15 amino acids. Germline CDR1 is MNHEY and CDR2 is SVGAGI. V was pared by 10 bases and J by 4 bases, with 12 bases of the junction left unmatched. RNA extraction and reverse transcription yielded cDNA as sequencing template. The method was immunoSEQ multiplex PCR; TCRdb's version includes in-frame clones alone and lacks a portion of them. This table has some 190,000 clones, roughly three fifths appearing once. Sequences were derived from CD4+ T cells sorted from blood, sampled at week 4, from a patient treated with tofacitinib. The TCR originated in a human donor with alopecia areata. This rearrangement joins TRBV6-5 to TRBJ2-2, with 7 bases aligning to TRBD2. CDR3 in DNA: TGTGCCACCCTTCAAGGCGGGAGATCCACCGGGGAGCTGTTTTTT. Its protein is CATLQGGRSTGELFF.